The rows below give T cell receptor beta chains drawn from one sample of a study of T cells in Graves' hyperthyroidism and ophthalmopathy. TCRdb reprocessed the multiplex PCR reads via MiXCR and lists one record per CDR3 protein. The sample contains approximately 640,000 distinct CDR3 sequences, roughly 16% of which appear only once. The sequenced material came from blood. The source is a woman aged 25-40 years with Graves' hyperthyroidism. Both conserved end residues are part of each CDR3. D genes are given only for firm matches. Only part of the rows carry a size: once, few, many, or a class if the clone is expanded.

CDR3 protein: CASSDGGANEKLFF; CDR3 DNA: TGTGCCAGCAGTGACGGGGGAGCTAATGAAAAACTGTTTTTT; clone size: many; D gene: -; J gene: TRBJ1-4; V gene: TRBV6-1
CDR3 protein: CASGTGTASYSNQPQHF; CDR3 DNA: TGTGCCAGCGGCACCGGGACAGCCTCCTATAGCAATCAGCCCCAGCATTTT; clone size: many; D gene: TRBD1; J gene: TRBJ1-5; V gene: TRBV27
CDR3 protein: CASAGTSGRNEQFF; CDR3 DNA: TGTGCCAGCGCTGGGACTAGCGGGAGGAATGAGCAGTTCTTC; clone size: few; D gene: TRBD2; J gene: TRBJ2-1; V gene: TRBV2
CDR3 protein: CSARDRLPGPKETQYF; CDR3 DNA: TGCAGTGCTAGAGATCGTCTTCCAGGGCCAAAAGAGACCCAGTACTTC; clone size: few; D gene: -; J gene: TRBJ2-5; V gene: TRBV20-1
CDR3 protein: CASSLMRLAGTDTQYF; CDR3 DNA: TGTGCCAGCAGCTTAATGAGGCTAGCGGGCACAGATACGCAGTATTTT; clone size: many; D gene: TRBD2; J gene: TRBJ2-3; V gene: TRBV7-2
CDR3 protein: CASSLSEGEAFF; CDR3 DNA: TGTGCCAGCAGTTTATCGGAGGGAGAAGCTTTCTTT; clone size: many; D gene: -; J gene: TRBJ1-1; V gene: TRBV28
CDR3 protein: CASSFKGTEAFF; CDR3 DNA: TGCGCCAGCAGCTTTAAAGGTACTGAAGCTTTCTTT; clone size: many; D gene: -; J gene: TRBJ1-1; V gene: TRBV5-1
CDR3 protein: CASSFLAGADTQYF; CDR3 DNA: TGTGCCAGCAGCTTCCTAGCGGGAGCAGATACGCAGTATTTT; clone size: many; D gene: TRBD2; J gene: TRBJ2-3; V gene: TRBV12-3/TRBV12-4
CDR3 protein: CASSPGREGYTF; CDR3 DNA: TGTGCCAGCAGTCCAGGACGAGAGGGCTACACCTTC; clone size: many; D gene: -; J gene: TRBJ1-2; V gene: TRBV28
CDR3 protein: CASSEDPRGQNGYTF; CDR3 DNA: TGTGCCAGCAGTGAGGATCCTAGGGGGCAGAATGGCTACACCTTC; clone size: -; D gene: TRBD1; J gene: TRBJ1-2; V gene: TRBV2
CDR3 protein: CASRNIRDSTDTQYF; CDR3 DNA: TGTGCCAGTAGGAACATCCGGGACAGCACAGATACGCAGTATTTT; clone size: -; D gene: -; J gene: TRBJ2-3; V gene: TRBV19
CDR3 protein: CASNHRQRDSNQPQHF; CDR3 DNA: TGTGCCAGCAACCACAGACAGAGAGATAGCAATCAGCCCCAGCATTTT; clone size: -; D gene: -; J gene: TRBJ1-5; V gene: TRBV28
CDR3 protein: CAGALTVVDEKLFF; CDR3 DNA: TGTGCCGGCGCCTTGACCGTTGTGGATGAAAAACTGTTTTTT; clone size: few; D gene: -; J gene: TRBJ1-4; V gene: TRBV12-3/TRBV12-4
CDR3 protein: CASSPGVVAETQYF; CDR3 DNA: TGTGCCAGCAGCCCCGGCGTGGTGGCAGAGACCCAGTACTTC; clone size: many; D gene: -; J gene: TRBJ2-5; V gene: TRBV5-5
CDR3 protein: CASSSRYRDRVYNEQFF; CDR3 DNA: TGTGCCAGCAGTTCCCGGTACCGGGACAGGGTCTACAATGAGCAGTTCTTC; clone size: many; D gene: TRBD1; J gene: TRBJ2-1; V gene: TRBV28
CDR3 protein: CSAREGYGNTYEQYF; CDR3 DNA: TGCAGTGCTAGAGAGGGGTACGGCAACACCTACGAGCAGTACTTC; clone size: many; D gene: -; J gene: TRBJ2-7; V gene: TRBV20-1
CDR3 protein: CASSLKRVADGELFF; CDR3 DNA: TGTGCCAGCAGCCTGAAACGGGTGGCAGACGGGGAGCTGTTTTTT; clone size: -; D gene: -; J gene: TRBJ2-2; V gene: TRBV12-3/TRBV12-4
CDR3 protein: CASSLGGGQDTEAFF; CDR3 DNA: TGCGCCAGCAGCTTGGGAGGGGGCCAGGACACTGAAGCTTTCTTT; clone size: few; D gene: TRBD1; J gene: TRBJ1-1; V gene: TRBV5-1
CDR3 protein: CASSSLSNTEAFF; CDR3 DNA: TGTGCCAGCAGTTCGCTCAGTAACACTGAAGCTTTCTTT; clone size: many; D gene: -; J gene: TRBJ1-1; V gene: TRBV28
CDR3 protein: CAIGGQTYEQYF; CDR3 DNA: TGTGCCATTGGGGGACAGACCTACGAGCAGTACTTC; clone size: -; D gene: TRBD1; J gene: TRBJ2-7; V gene: TRBV10-3
CDR3 protein: CASSPGGGPDQETQYF; CDR3 DNA: TGTGCCAGCAGCCCCGGAGGGGGGCCGGACCAAGAGACCCAGTACTTC; clone size: -; D gene: -; J gene: TRBJ2-5; V gene: TRBV2
CDR3 protein: CASSLPFGTSGHNEQFF; CDR3 DNA: TGTGCCAGCAGCCTGCCTTTCGGGACTAGCGGACACAATGAGCAGTTCTTC; clone size: few; D gene: TRBD2; J gene: TRBJ2-1; V gene: TRBV27
CDR3 protein: CASNIQGWGTDTQYF; CDR3 DNA: TGTGCCAGCAATATACAGGGATGGGGCACAGATACGCAGTATTTT; clone size: many; D gene: -; J gene: TRBJ2-3; V gene: TRBV28
CDR3 protein: CASTAGGHTDTQYF; CDR3 DNA: TGTGCCAGCACAGCGGGAGGCCACACAGATACGCAGTATTTT; clone size: many; D gene: TRBD2; J gene: TRBJ2-3; V gene: TRBV2
CDR3 protein: CASSLYGRPYEQYF; CDR3 DNA: TGTGCCAGCAGCTTATACGGCAGACCCTACGAGCAGTACTTC; clone size: many; D gene: -; J gene: TRBJ2-7; V gene: TRBV7-9
CDR3 protein: CASSLTQGGNTEAFF; CDR3 DNA: TGTGCCAGCAGTTTAACCCAGGGGGGGAACACTGAAGCTTTCTTT; clone size: many; D gene: TRBD1; J gene: TRBJ1-1; V gene: TRBV6-1
CDR3 protein: CSVTRLAGPDNEQFF; CDR3 DNA: TGCAGCGTTACCCGACTAGCGGGACCTGACAATGAGCAGTTCTTC; clone size: many; D gene: TRBD2; J gene: TRBJ2-1; V gene: TRBV29-1
CDR3 protein: CASSTQGPSNQPQHF; CDR3 DNA: TGTGCCAGTAGTACACAGGGGCCTAGCAATCAGCCCCAGCATTTT; clone size: -; D gene: TRBD1; J gene: TRBJ1-5; V gene: TRBV19
CDR3 protein: CASSLGVRATYEQYF; CDR3 DNA: TGTGCCAGCAGCTTAGGGGTTCGGGCAACCTACGAGCAGTACTTC; clone size: few; D gene: -; J gene: TRBJ2-7; V gene: TRBV13
CDR3 protein: CASSISLAGGFYEQYF; CDR3 DNA: TGTGCCAGTAGTATCTCCCTAGCGGGGGGATTCTACGAGCAGTACTTC; clone size: -; D gene: TRBD2; J gene: TRBJ2-7; V gene: TRBV19
CDR3 protein: CSVTPSGSYNEQFF; CDR3 DNA: TGCAGCGTTACACCTAGCGGGTCCTACAATGAGCAGTTCTTC; clone size: few; D gene: TRBD2; J gene: TRBJ2-1; V gene: TRBV29-1
CDR3 protein: CASSFWEGGREQFF; CDR3 DNA: TGTGCCAGCAGCTTTTGGGAGGGAGGAAGGGAGCAGTTCTTC; clone size: -; D gene: TRBD2; J gene: TRBJ2-1; V gene: TRBV5-8
CDR3 protein: CASSQKSLAGGRHNEQFF; CDR3 DNA: TGCGCCAGCAGCCAGAAGAGTCTAGCGGGAGGCCGCCACAATGAGCAGTTCTTC; clone size: -; D gene: TRBD2; J gene: TRBJ2-1; V gene: TRBV4-1
CDR3 protein: CASSAQSVRGTDTQYF; CDR3 DNA: TGTGCCAGCAGTGCGCAGAGCGTCAGAGGGACAGATACGCAGTATTTT; clone size: many; D gene: -; J gene: TRBJ2-3; V gene: TRBV2
CDR3 protein: CASSPGGRETQYF; CDR3 DNA: TGTGCCAGCAGTCCAGGGGGTCGGGAGACCCAGTACTTC; clone size: few; D gene: TRBD1; J gene: TRBJ2-5; V gene: TRBV6-1
CDR3 protein: CASSVASGLAPFGETQYF; CDR3 DNA: TGTGCCAGCAGCGTAGCGTCAGGACTAGCCCCTTTCGGGGAGACCCAGTACTTC; clone size: many; D gene: TRBD2; J gene: TRBJ2-5; V gene: TRBV9
CDR3 protein: CASMGVAGGSAGQFF; CDR3 DNA: TGTGCCAGCATGGGGGTAGCGGGAGGATCTGCCGGGCAGTTCTTC; clone size: -; D gene: TRBD2; J gene: TRBJ2-1; V gene: TRBV2
CDR3 protein: CATSREGAAEERGYTF; CDR3 DNA: TGTGCCACCAGCAGAGAGGGGGCCGCGGAGGAGAGGGGCTACACCTTC; clone size: few; D gene: -; J gene: TRBJ1-2; V gene: TRBV15
CDR3 protein: CASSVEIAGGPGETQYF; CDR3 DNA: TGTGCCAGCAGCGTAGAAATAGCGGGAGGGCCGGGAGAGACCCAGTACTTC; clone size: -; D gene: TRBD2; J gene: TRBJ2-5; V gene: TRBV9
CDR3 protein: CASSYSHSGANVLTF; CDR3 DNA: TGTGCCAGCAGTTACTCACACTCTGGGGCCAACGTCCTGACTTTC; clone size: many; D gene: -; J gene: TRBJ2-6; V gene: TRBV6-2/TRBV6-3
CDR3 protein: CASSEGQQETQYF; CDR3 DNA: TGTGCCAGCAGTGAAGGACAACAAGAGACCCAGTACTTC; clone size: many; D gene: -; J gene: TRBJ2-5; V gene: TRBV6-1
CDR3 protein: CASSQRDSRNTEAFF; CDR3 DNA: TGTGCCAGCTCCCAAAGGGACTCCAGAAACACTGAAGCTTTCTTT; clone size: -; D gene: -; J gene: TRBJ1-1; V gene: TRBV18
CDR3 protein: CSAKRLAEDNEQFF; CDR3 DNA: TGCAGTGCCAAGAGACTAGCGGAAGACAATGAGCAGTTCTTC; clone size: -; D gene: TRBD2; J gene: TRBJ2-1; V gene: TRBV20-1
CDR3 protein: CASRWPGLYYGYTF; CDR3 DNA: TGTGCCAGCAGGTGGCCCGGGTTATACTATGGCTACACCTTC; clone size: -; D gene: -; J gene: TRBJ1-2; V gene: TRBV6-1
CDR3 protein: CASSQNAPRGVEQYF; CDR3 DNA: TGTGCCAGCAGCCAAAACGCGCCAAGAGGGGTCGAGCAGTACTTC; clone size: many; D gene: -; J gene: TRBJ2-7; V gene: TRBV28
CDR3 protein: CAWSGVLSNQPQHF; CDR3 DNA: TGTGCCTGGAGTGGTGTCCTTAGCAATCAGCCCCAGCATTTT; clone size: -; D gene: -; J gene: TRBJ1-5; V gene: TRBV30
CDR3 protein: CASSRFTGSADTQYF; CDR3 DNA: TGTGCCAGCAGCCGTTTTACAGGGAGCGCAGATACGCAGTATTTT; clone size: -; D gene: -; J gene: TRBJ2-3; V gene: TRBV7-2
CDR3 protein: CESRVYTEAFF; CDR3 DNA: TGTGAAAGTAGGGTATACACTGAAGCTTTCTTT; clone size: -; D gene: -; J gene: TRBJ1-1; V gene: TRBV2
CDR3 protein: CASSELGLPTDTQCF; CDR3 DNA: TGTGCCAGCAGTGAATTAGGCCTTCCTACAGATACGCAGTGTTTT; clone size: -; D gene: -; J gene: TRBJ2-3; V gene: TRBV2
CDR3 protein: CASSGLGGNTIYF; CDR3 DNA: TGTGCCAGCAGCGGCCTGGGGGGAAACACCATATATTTT; clone size: -; D gene: -; J gene: TRBJ1-3; V gene: TRBV7-2
CDR3 protein: CASSQARYGYTF; CDR3 DNA: TGTGCCAGCAGCCAAGCCAGATATGGCTACACCTTC; clone size: many; D gene: -; J gene: TRBJ1-2; V gene: TRBV3-1
CDR3 protein: CASGTVIYEQYF; CDR3 DNA: TGTGCTAGTGGTACGGTTATATACGAGCAGTACTTC; clone size: few; D gene: -; J gene: TRBJ2-7; V gene: TRBV12-5
CDR3 protein: CASSFEQGSGETQYF; CDR3 DNA: TGTGCCAGCAGTTTTGAACAGGGCTCAGGCGAGACCCAGTACTTC; clone size: many; D gene: -; J gene: TRBJ2-5; V gene: TRBV28
CDR3 protein: CASRTAGGQAFF; CDR3 DNA: TGTGCCAGCAGAACAGCCGGGGGGCAAGCTTTCTTT; clone size: many; D gene: -; J gene: TRBJ1-1; V gene: TRBV5-4
CDR3 protein: CASGSGKGYNEQFF; CDR3 DNA: TGTGCCAGCGGTTCCGGGAAGGGCTACAATGAGCAGTTCTTC; clone size: many; D gene: -; J gene: TRBJ2-1; V gene: TRBV2
CDR3 protein: CASRPGTSGGFLYEQYF; CDR3 DNA: TGTGCCAGCAGGCCCGGGACTAGCGGGGGCTTCCTCTACGAGCAGTACTTC; clone size: -; D gene: TRBD2; J gene: TRBJ2-7; V gene: TRBV28
CDR3 protein: CASSEANRVGRPGAFF; CDR3 DNA: TGTGCCAGCAGTGAAGCGAATAGGGTGGGAAGGCCAGGGGCTTTCTTT; clone size: -; D gene: -; J gene: TRBJ1-1; V gene: TRBV6-1